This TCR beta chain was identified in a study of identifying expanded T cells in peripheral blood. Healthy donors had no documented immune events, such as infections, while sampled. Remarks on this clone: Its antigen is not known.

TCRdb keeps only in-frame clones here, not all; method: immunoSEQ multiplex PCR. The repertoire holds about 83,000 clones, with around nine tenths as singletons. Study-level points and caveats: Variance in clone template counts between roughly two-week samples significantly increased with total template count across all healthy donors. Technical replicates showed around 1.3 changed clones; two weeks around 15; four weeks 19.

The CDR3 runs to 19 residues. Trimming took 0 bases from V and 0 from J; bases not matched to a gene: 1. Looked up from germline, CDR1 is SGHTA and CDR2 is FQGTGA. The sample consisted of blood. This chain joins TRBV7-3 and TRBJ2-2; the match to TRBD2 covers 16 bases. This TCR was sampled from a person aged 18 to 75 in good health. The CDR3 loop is CASSLTGTSGRANTGELFF. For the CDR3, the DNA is TGTGCCAGCAGCTTAACGGGGACTAGCGGGAGGGCGAACACCGGGGAGCTGTTTTTT.